Shown below are 14 T cell receptor beta chains from a single sample sequenced in a study of cytomegalovirus exposure and HLA in healthy donors. Sequencing used immunoSEQ multiplex PCR; TCRdb keeps in-frame clones, though not all of them. The sample contains about 150,000 clones, around 83% of which appear only once. The specimen sequenced was PBMCs. The receptors were gathered from a human donor in good health.

V usage is TRBV18 and J usage is TRBJ1-4; a possible D gene is TRBD1 (6 bases). The V end was cut by 6 bases, the J end by 5 bases, with 10 bases between. Germline V CDR1 and CDR2: KGHSH, LQKENI. The CDR3 sequence is 13 residues long. CDR3 residues: CASSQQGNEKLFF. CDR3 bases: TGTGCCAGCTCCCAACAGGGAAATGAAAAACTGTTTTTT.

This clone has just one count. V gene TRBV5-1 combines with J gene TRBJ2-1; TRBD2 agrees at 15 bases. The trim removed 4 bases at V and 8 bases at J, leaving 10 bases unmatched. The CDR3 contains 17 residues. CDR1 is SGHRS and CDR2 is YFSETQ in the germline V gene. DNA of the CDR3: TGCGCCAGCAGCCCGGCACTAGGACTAGCGGGAGGGCATGAGCAGTTCTTC. Residues: CASSPALGLAGGHEQFF.

The chain is built from TRBV9 and TRBJ2-6; 8 bases are shared with TRBD1. There are 17 residues in the CDR3. From germline, CDR1 is SGDLS and CDR2 YYNGEE. The junction had 9 bases not matched to a gene; V was cut back by 3 bases and J by 4 bases. Here the CDR3 reads CASSARNRGIGANVLTF. The CDR3 coding sequence is TGTGCCAGCAGCGCACGAAACAGGGGGATCGGGGCCAACGTCCTGACTTTC.

This clone was detected once. The gene calls are TRBV6-6 and TRBJ1-6, with D possibly matching TRBD1 (5 bases). In germline, CDR1 is MNHNY, CDR2 SVGAGI (reference sequence). The length of the CDR3 is 15 residues. V lost 6 bases to trimming and J lost 8 bases, with 17 bases between them. The CDR3 here is CASSPTQGYDSPLHF. The CDR3 DNA follows: TGTGCCAGCAGCCCCACCCAGGGATATGATTCACCCCTCCACTTT.

V gene TRBV18 combines with J gene TRBJ2-2; TRBD1 agrees at 12 bases. The trim removed 1 base at V and 6 bases at J, leaving 9 bases unmatched. Germline V gives CDR1 KGHSH, CDR2 LQKENI. This CDR3 region has 18 residues. The DNA for the CDR3 is TGTGCCAGCTCACCACTGGGACAGGGGGCGACAACCTCCGGGGAGCTGTTTTTT. Protein sequence: CASSPLGQGATTSGELFF.

The chain joins TRBV18 to TRBJ2-5; perhaps TRBD2 as D (5 bases). V shed 9 bases and J shed 5 bases, with 22 bases lying between them. The germline gives CDR1 KGHSH, CDR2 LQKENI. The CDR3 contains 15 residues. CDR3 DNA: TGTGCCAGTTCAGCGGAAGAGGGCCTGCGGGAGACCCAGTACTTC. Protein product: CASSAEEGLRETQYF.

The chain has TRBV18 and TRBJ2-1; D may be TRBD1 (6 bases). The germline V gene encodes CDR1 KGHSH and CDR2 LQKENI. The CDR3 sequence is 18 residues long. V was trimmed by 3 bases and J by 6 bases, leaving 24 bases between them. The DNA for the CDR3 is TGTGCCAGCTCACCTCAAACAACCCGGGACACATTCATCAATGAGCAGTTCTTC. It specifies CASSPQTTRDTFINEQFF. Drawing the rest from reference TRBV18 and TRBJ2-1, the complete variable domain is NAGVMQNPRHLVRRRGQEARLRCSPMKGHSHVYWYRQLPEEGLKFMVYLQKENIIDESGMPKERFSAEFPKEGPSILRIQQVVRGDSAAYFCASSPQTTRDTFINEQFFGPGTRLTVL.

The rearrangement uses TRBV25-1 and TRBJ1-3, with a tentative D call TRBD1 (5 bases). The germline V gene has CDR1 MGHDK and CDR2 SYGVNS. With 3 bases removed from V and 0 bases from J, the gap between germline ends came to 15 bases. The CDR3 has 17 amino acids. CDR3 residues: CASSDPRSTGSGNTIYF. DNA of the CDR3: TGTGCCAGCAGTGATCCACGATCTACAGGCTCTGGAAACACCATATATTTT.

This chain connects TRBV20-1 to TRBJ2-3; a weak D match, TRBD1 (6 bases). Germline CDR1 reads DFQATT; CDR2 reads SNEGSKA (reference sequence). There are 11 residues in the CDR3. V lost 5 bases and J lost 6, with 9 bases in between. Here the CDR3 reads CSAVTGDTQYF. The DNA for the CDR3 is TGCAGTGCTGTTACAGGGGATACGCAGTATTTT.

The chain recombines TRBV7-9 with TRBJ1-4; no clear D gene. Per the germline V gene, CDR1 is SEHNR and CDR2 is FQNEAQ (reference sequence). CDR3 length: 14 residues. Trimming took 6 bases from V and 8 from J, leaving 16 bases between them. The CDR3 DNA follows: TGTGCCAGCAGTTACATATTCTCGAAGGAAAAACTGTTTTTT. It is translated as CASSYIFSKEKLFF.

The rearrangement uses TRBV25-1 and TRBJ2-1; the match to TRBD2 covers 10 bases. V lost 3 bases to trimming and J lost 9 bases; unmatched junction nucleotides: 11. CDR1 and CDR2 from the germline V gene are MGHDK and SYGVNS. The length of the CDR3 is 16 residues. The CDR3 coding sequence is TGTGCCAGCAGTGATGATAGCGGGGGGCTTAGGAGTGAGCAGTTCTTC. It yields the protein CASSDDSGGLRSEQFF.

V usage is TRBV5-4 and J usage is TRBJ2-1, with D tentatively TRBD1 (6 bases). V was shortened by 1 base and J by 7 bases, with 15 bases between the two germline ends. Looked up from germline, CDR1 is SGHNT and CDR2 is YYREEE (reference sequence). This CDR3 is built from 15 residues. The CDR3: CASSLNLGAVNEQFF. The CDR3 coding sequence is TGTGCCAGCAGCTTGAATCTGGGGGCGGTGAATGAGCAGTTCTTC.

The DNA of the CDR3 is TGTGCCAGCAGCCCGCGACTAGCGGGGAGATACAATGAGCAGTTCTTC. Residues: CASSPRLAGRYNEQFF. V gene TRBV7-3 combines with J gene TRBJ2-1; 11 bases are a match to TRBD2. CDR1 is SGHTA, CDR2 FQGTGA, per germline. Unmatched junction bases numbered 7, after V lost 5 bases and J lost 4 bases. The CDR3 is 16 residues long.

The chain links TRBV27 to TRBJ1-2; TRBD1 is a possible D gene (5 bases). V was clipped by 5 bases and J by 3 bases, with 16 bases between them. Looked up from germline, CDR1 is MNHEY and CDR2 is SMNVEV (reference sequence). There are 15 residues in the CDR3. The CDR3 region has the DNA TGTGCCAGCAGTCCCCACCTAGGGGTGGACTATGGCTACACCTTC. It encodes CASSPHLGVDYGYTF.